This T cell receptor (beta chain) is drawn from a study of OX40 agonist ivuxolimab in advanced cancers. As for the study in general: The eligibility criteria allowed prior anti-PD-1, anti-PD-L1 or anti-CTLA-4 therapy, and approximately 42% had some.

The assay was immunoSEQ multiplex PCR, and TCRdb's table has in-frame clones only and misses some. The sample yields 90,000 to 120,000 clones, around 93% seen once. If patients had autoimmune disease history or systemic immunosuppression, they were excluded. CDR1 and CDR2 (germline): MDHEN, SYDVKM. The CDR3 is 15 residues long. Trimming removed 4 bases at V and 3 bases at J, with 16 bases between. Points on this clone: Its antigen remains unidentified.

Whole-study results and caveats: At doses 0.1 to 3.0 mg/kg, CD4+ and CD8+ clones expanded.

The sequenced sample was CD4+ or CD8+ T cells sorted from blood, obtained in a trial of the OX40 agonist ivuxolimab. This TCR derives from an adult with an advanced solid tumor such as melanoma, head and neck, liver or kidney cancer. The chain carries TRBV28 and TRBJ2-7; possible D gene TRBD2, 5 bases. The CDR3 nucleotides are TGTGCCAGCAGTTCCGTCCGGCGGGCCTTCTACGAGCAGTACTTC. Its protein is CASSSVRRAFYEQYF.